This is a list of T cell receptor beta chains from one sample in a study of PD-1 blockade in classical Hodgkin lymphoma. This table comes from immunoSEQ multiplex PCR, and its TCRdb copy is limited to in-frame clones, with some not included. The top ten hold around a quarter of the sample, which has 2,500 to 3,500 clones, 60% to 85% seen once. Sequenced material: CD8+ T cells from blood, taken before the fourth cycle of nivolumab. These receptors originate from a human donor with classical Hodgkin lymphoma. Each CDR3 is given with its conserved first and last residue. A D gene is named only where the DNA matches it firmly. Not all rows give a size; the values are once, few, many and, for expanded clones, a class.

J gene: TRBJ2-1; D gene: -; V gene: TRBV28; clone size: -; CDR3 DNA: TGTGCCAGCATTAGGGGTAGGGCCTACAATGAGCAGTTCTTC; CDR3 protein: CASIRGRAYNEQFF
J gene: TRBJ2-7; D gene: -; V gene: TRBV9; clone size: few; CDR3 DNA: TGTGCCAGCAGCGCTGCGGTGGGGGAGGTCCGAAACGAGCAGTACTTC; CDR3 protein: CASSAAVGEVRNEQYF
J gene: TRBJ2-5; D gene: -; V gene: TRBV27; clone size: -; CDR3 DNA: TGTGCCAGCAGCAAGGGGCGAGACCAGTACTTC; CDR3 protein: CASSKGRDQYF
J gene: TRBJ2-1; D gene: -; V gene: TRBV29-1; clone size: few; CDR3 DNA: TGCAGCGTTGAAGGAGGTCGCAATGAGCAGTTCTTC; CDR3 protein: CSVEGGRNEQFF
J gene: TRBJ2-7; D gene: -; V gene: TRBV19; clone size: -; CDR3 DNA: TGTGCCAGTAGTATTCTCGGGGGACTCGTCGACGAGCAGTACTTC; CDR3 protein: CASSILGGLVDEQYF
J gene: TRBJ1-2; D gene: -; V gene: TRBV5-1; clone size: -; CDR3 DNA: TGCGCCAGCAGCGAGGACAATTATGGCTACACCTTC; CDR3 protein: CASSEDNYGYTF
J gene: TRBJ2-1; D gene: TRBD2; V gene: TRBV15; clone size: -; CDR3 DNA: TGTGCCACCAGCTCTAGCGGGGGGCCATACAATGAGCAGTTCTTC; CDR3 protein: CATSSSGGPYNEQFF
J gene: TRBJ1-2; D gene: TRBD1; V gene: TRBV29-1; clone size: -; CDR3 DNA: TGCAGCGTTGAGCAGGGGGCATATGGCTACACCTTC; CDR3 protein: CSVEQGAYGYTF
J gene: TRBJ1-1; D gene: -; V gene: TRBV27; clone size: -; CDR3 DNA: TGTGCCAGCAGTTGGCGAGGGGTCGGCACTGAAGCTTTCTTT; CDR3 protein: CASSWRGVGTEAFF
J gene: TRBJ1-5; D gene: -; V gene: TRBV6-8; clone size: once; CDR3 DNA: TGTGCCAGCACCCTAACAGAGAGCAATCAGCCCCAGCATTTT; CDR3 protein: CASTLTESNQPQHF
J gene: TRBJ2-6; D gene: -; V gene: TRBV2; clone size: few; CDR3 DNA: TGTGCCAGCAGTGAAAACCTCGGGGGTTACGTCCTGACTTTC; CDR3 protein: CASSENLGGYVLTF
J gene: TRBJ1-1; D gene: -; V gene: TRBV5-4; clone size: -; CDR3 DNA: TGTGCCAGCAGCTTGGCAGGGACGCGAGGTGGGAAGAAGGACACTGAAGCTTTCTTT; CDR3 protein: CASSLAGTRGGKKDTEAFF
J gene: TRBJ2-7; D gene: TRBD1; V gene: TRBV6-5; clone size: -; CDR3 DNA: TGTGCCAGCAGTGCCGGGACAGGGTTTCTCGAGCAGTACTTC; CDR3 protein: CASSAGTGFLEQYF
J gene: TRBJ1-2; D gene: -; V gene: TRBV7-5; clone size: -; CDR3 DNA: TGTGCCAGCAGCCCCACAGGGTATGGCTATGGCTACACCTTC; CDR3 protein: CASSPTGYGYGYTF
J gene: TRBJ2-5; D gene: TRBD2; V gene: TRBV7-6; clone size: -; CDR3 DNA: TGTGCCAGCAGCTTAGCGCCGGGGGGGCCCAGGGAGACCCAGTACTTC; CDR3 protein: CASSLAPGGPRETQYF
J gene: TRBJ1-6; D gene: -; V gene: TRBV4-3; clone size: -; CDR3 DNA: TGCGCCAGCAGCCAAGTTCAGGGTTCACCCCTCCACTTT; CDR3 protein: CASSQVQGSPLHF
J gene: TRBJ2-7; D gene: -; V gene: TRBV19; clone size: -; CDR3 DNA: TGTGCCAGTAGTATAGCGACAGGGGAGGGCTACGAGCAGTACTTC; CDR3 protein: CASSIATGEGYEQYF
J gene: TRBJ2-3; D gene: -; V gene: TRBV30; clone size: once; CDR3 DNA: TGTGCCTGGAGGAGAGGGGGAAACACAGATACGCAGTATTTT; CDR3 protein: CAWRRGGNTDTQYF
J gene: TRBJ1-1; D gene: -; V gene: TRBV6-1; clone size: -; CDR3 DNA: TGTGCCAGCATAGGCACCCCCTACACTGAAGCTTTCTTT; CDR3 protein: CASIGTPYTEAFF
J gene: TRBJ1-2; D gene: -; V gene: TRBV4-1; clone size: few; CDR3 DNA: TGCGCCAGCAGCCAAGACCCCGGCCGGGAGGGCTATGGCTACACCTTC; CDR3 protein: CASSQDPGREGYGYTF
J gene: TRBJ2-3; D gene: TRBD2; V gene: TRBV9; clone size: -; CDR3 DNA: TGTGCCAGCAGCACTCGAGCGGGGGGGCCGACAGATACGCAGTATTTT; CDR3 protein: CASSTRAGGPTDTQYF
J gene: TRBJ2-2; D gene: -; V gene: TRBV6-4; clone size: -; CDR3 DNA: TGTGCCAGCACGCCTACGGACGACGGCACCGGGGAGCTGTTTTTT; CDR3 protein: CASTPTDDGTGELFF
J gene: TRBJ1-2; D gene: TRBD1; V gene: TRBV5-8; clone size: -; CDR3 DNA: TGCGCCAGCAGCCAAACAGGGGGGGGTTATGGCTACACCTTC; CDR3 protein: CASSQTGGGYGYTF
J gene: TRBJ2-7; D gene: -; V gene: TRBV4-3; clone size: -; CDR3 DNA: TGCGCCAGCAGCCAAGGGAAGTTTTACGAGCAGTACTTC; CDR3 protein: CASSQGKFYEQYF
J gene: TRBJ1-6; D gene: -; V gene: TRBV30; clone size: once; CDR3 DNA: TGTGCCTGGAGAGACGGAGGGTTCTCACCCCTCCACTTT; CDR3 protein: CAWRDGGFSPLHF
J gene: TRBJ1-3; D gene: -; V gene: TRBV4-1; clone size: -; CDR3 DNA: TGCGCCAGCAGCCAAGATCCGCAGGACTCTGGAAACACCATATATTTT; CDR3 protein: CASSQDPQDSGNTIYF
J gene: TRBJ2-1; D gene: -; V gene: TRBV2; clone size: -; CDR3 DNA: TGTGCCAGCAGTGAAGTCCAATGGGGGGAAAGATACAATGAGCAGTTCTTC; CDR3 protein: CASSEVQWGERYNEQFF
J gene: TRBJ1-5; D gene: -; V gene: TRBV11-2; clone size: -; CDR3 DNA: TGTGCCAGCAGCCTCTCCCCCGCGGGGCAGCCCCAGCATTTT; CDR3 protein: CASSLSPAGQPQHF
J gene: TRBJ1-1; D gene: -; V gene: TRBV2; clone size: -; CDR3 DNA: TGTGCCAGCAGTGCGATTCCTGAAGCTTTCTTT; CDR3 protein: CASSAIPEAFF
J gene: TRBJ2-2; D gene: -; V gene: TRBV9; clone size: -; CDR3 DNA: TGTGCCAGCAGCGTGGACACCGGGGAGCTGTTTTTT; CDR3 protein: CASSVDTGELFF
J gene: TRBJ2-1; D gene: TRBD1; V gene: TRBV5-4; clone size: -; CDR3 DNA: TGTGCCAGCAGCTATAGACAGGGGGCAGGCAATGAGCAGTTCTTC; CDR3 protein: CASSYRQGAGNEQFF
J gene: TRBJ1-2; D gene: -; V gene: TRBV6-1; clone size: -; CDR3 DNA: TGTGCCAGCAGTGAACTCGGGGCCTATGGCTACACCTTC; CDR3 protein: CASSELGAYGYTF
J gene: TRBJ2-1; D gene: -; V gene: TRBV4-3; clone size: -; CDR3 DNA: TGCGCCAGCAGCCAAGTTCCTAATGAGCAGTTCTTC; CDR3 protein: CASSQVPNEQFF